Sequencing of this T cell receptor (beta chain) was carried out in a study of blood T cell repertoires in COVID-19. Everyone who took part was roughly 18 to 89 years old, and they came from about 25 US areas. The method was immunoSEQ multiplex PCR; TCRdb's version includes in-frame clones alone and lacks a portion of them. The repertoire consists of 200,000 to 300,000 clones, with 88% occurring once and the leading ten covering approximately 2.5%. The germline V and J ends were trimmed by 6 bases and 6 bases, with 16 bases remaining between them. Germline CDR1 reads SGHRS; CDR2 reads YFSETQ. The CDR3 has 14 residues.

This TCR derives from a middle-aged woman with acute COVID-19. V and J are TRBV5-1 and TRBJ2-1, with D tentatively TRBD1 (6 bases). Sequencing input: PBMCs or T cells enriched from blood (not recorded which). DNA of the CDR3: TGCGCCAGCACCCTATACTTCAGGGGCAATGAGCAGTTCTTC. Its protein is CASTLYFRGNEQFF.